These 26 T cell receptor beta chains came from one sample sequenced in a study of cytomegalovirus exposure and HLA in healthy donors. Clones were read by immunoSEQ multiplex PCR, and TCRdb kept only the in-frame ones, dropping some. The data hold approximately 100,000 clones, with approximately 93% observed a single time. Sequenced sample: PBMCs. These TCRs come from a woman aged 30 to 39 in good health and CMV-seropositive.

The chain carries TRBV27 and TRBJ2-1, with D possibly TRBD2 on 5 matching bases. Germline CDR1 and CDR2: MNHEY and SMNVEV (reference sequence). This CDR3 region has 15 residues. Trimming left V 2 bases short and J 5 bases short, with 13 bases between. CDR3 DNA sequence: TGTGCCAGCAGTTTAACCGTAGAGGGAAACAATGAGCAGTTCTTC. Amino acids: CASSLTVEGNNEQFF.

The V call is TRBV7-2, the J call TRBJ2-1; TRBD2 aligns across 8 bases. V shed 3 bases and J 6 bases; nucleotides not matched to a gene: 10. CDR1 and CDR2 from the germline V gene are SGHTA and FQGNSA. This CDR3 is built from 16 residues. The CDR3 here is CASSFWGLAGPNEQFF. Here the CDR3 DNA reads TGTGCCAGCAGCTTTTGGGGGCTAGCGGGCCCCAATGAGCAGTTCTTC.

The J gene is TRBJ1-1, the V gene TRBV5-6; TRBD1 might be the D (6 bases). V was trimmed by 3 bases and J by 1 base, leaving 13 bases between them. CDR3 size: 15 residues. From germline, CDR1 is SGHDT and CDR2 YYEEEE. The CDR3, as DNA: TGTGCCAGCAGCTGGAAACAGGGAGCGAACACTGAAGCTTTCTTT. Protein product: CASSWKQGANTEAFF.

The V gene is TRBV10-3, the J gene TRBJ1-1; D remains unclear. V was cut by 5 bases and J by 3 bases, with 10 bases left in between. Germline V gene sequence: CDR1 ENHRY, CDR2 SYGVKD. The CDR3 totals 13 residues. CDR3 protein: CAISIGGDTEAFF. CDR3 bases: TGTGCCATCAGTATTGGCGGAGACACTGAAGCTTTCTTT.

The chain links TRBV4-1 to TRBJ2-7; D is perhaps TRBD1 (6 bases). With 4 bases removed from V and 0 bases from J, the gap between germline ends came to 16 bases. CDR1 and CDR2 (germline): MGHRA, YSYEKL. There are 16 residues in the CDR3. The CDR3 region is CASSPGAGAASYEQYF. Here the CDR3 DNA reads TGCGCCAGCAGCCCAGGGGCCGGAGCCGCCTCCTACGAGCAGTACTTC.

This clone appeared once. The V and J genes are TRBV5-4 and TRBJ2-3; D perhaps matches TRBD1 (5 bases). V lost 0 bases and J 0 bases, leaving 14 bases between the germline ends. This CDR3 comprises 17 residues. Per germline, CDR1 SGHNT and CDR2 YYREEE (reference sequence). CDR3 bases: TGTGCCAGCAGCTTGGTCCACCAGGGTCCTAGCACAGATACGCAGTATTTT. As protein: CASSLVHQGPSTDTQYF.

The V call is TRBV5-1, the J call TRBJ1-1; no clear D gene. The germline CDR1 and CDR2 sequences are SGHRS and YFSETQ. CDR3 length: 15 amino acids. Trimming pared 1 base from V and 2 bases from J, leaving 12 bases between. The CDR3 sequence: CASSLYWEVNTEAFF. In DNA form, the CDR3 reads TGCGCCAGCAGCTTGTACTGGGAGGTCAACACTGAAGCTTTCTTT.

This clone was found once. V gene TRBV15 combines with J gene TRBJ2-7; D call uncertain. The CDR3 is made up of 13 amino acids. CDR1 is LNHNV and CDR2 is YYDKDF in the germline V gene (reference sequence). The germline V and J ends were trimmed by 0 bases and 4 bases, with 7 bases remaining between them. CDR3 loop: CATSRDNGYEQYF. As DNA, the CDR3 is TGTGCCACCAGCAGAGACAACGGGTACGAGCAGTACTTC.

This sequence joins TRBV28 and TRBJ2-7; 9 bases are a match to TRBD1. V gave up 5 bases and J gave up 2 bases; unmatched junction bases: 10. This CDR3 comprises 16 residues. CDR1 and CDR2 from the germline V gene are MDHEN and SYDVKM. CDR3 DNA: TGTGCCAGCAGTGCTTACAGGGGGCCAATCCCCTACGAGCAGTACTTC. This codes for CASSAYRGPIPYEQYF.

V usage is TRBV28 and J usage is TRBJ1-4; TRBD1 agrees at 10 bases. The V gene's germline CDR1 is MDHEN and CDR2 SYDVKM. This CDR3 is 19 amino acids long. V lost 6 bases and J lost 1; bases outside the gene matches: 14. CDR3 bases: TGTGCCAGCAGCTATCGAGGGACAGGGGTAATGGGAACTAATGAAAAACTGTTTTTT. Protein: CASSYRGTGVMGTNEKLFF.

The chain's CDR3 is CASSSPGVQLYEQYF. The CDR3 nucleotides are TGCGCCAGCAGCTCGCCCGGGGTCCAGCTTTACGAGCAGTACTTC. V and J are TRBV5-1 and TRBJ2-5, with D perhaps TRBD2 (5 bases). The J call may be faulty, since TRBJ2-7 better matches the DNA end. Germline CDR1 is SGHRS and CDR2 is YFSETQ. The length of the CDR3 is 15 residues.

The J gene is TRBJ2-1, the V gene TRBV10-1; D remains unclear. Germline CDR1 and CDR2: WNHNN and SYGVQD (reference sequence). The CDR3 consists of 14 residues. V was cut by 5 bases and J by 9 bases, with 17 bases left in between. CDR3: CASSKPGEYGEQFF. Written as DNA, the CDR3 is TGCGCCAGCAGTAAACCCGGAGAATATGGTGAGCAGTTCTTC.

The chain recombines TRBV11-3 with TRBJ2-1, with 7 bases identical to TRBD2. The CDR3 loop spans 13 amino acids. CDR1 is SGHNT and CDR2 is YENEEA in the germline V gene. V shed 8 bases, J shed 3 bases, and the junction held 4 bases outside the gene matches. CDR3 loop: CASSASGYNEQFF. The DNA for the CDR3 is TGTGCCAGCTCGGCTAGCGGCTACAATGAGCAGTTCTTC. The variable domain in full, completed from reference TRBV11-3 and TRBJ2-1, reads EAGVVQSPRYKIIEKKQPVAFWCNPISGHNTLYWYLQNLGQGPELLIRYENEEAVDDSQLPKDRFSAERLKGVDSTLKIQPAELGDSAVYLCASSASGYNEQFFGPGTRLTVL.

The chain links TRBV28 to TRBJ2-7, with TRBD2 matching over 14 bases. Germline V CDR1 and CDR2: MDHEN, SYDVKM. The CDR3 totals 16 residues. Trimming removed 2 bases from V and 4 bases from J; junction bases left unmatched: 4. CDR3 nucleotides: TGTGCCAGCAGTTTAATAGGGACTAGCGGGAGATACGAGCAGTACTTC. Translating it yields CASSLIGTSGRYEQYF.

This sequence joins TRBV5-6 and TRBJ2-3; TRBD2 matches 9 bases. J gave up 5 bases and V 0 bases, and 4 bases lay outside the gene matches. This CDR3 region has 15 residues. CDR1 and CDR2 (germline): SGHDT, YYEEEE. The CDR3 DNA is TGTGCCAGCAGCTTGGAGCGGGAGGAGGTAGATACGCAGTATTTT. Protein product: CASSLEREEVDTQYF.

This chain connects TRBV28 to TRBJ1-2, with TRBD1 matching 7 bases. The CDR3 length is 17 residues. Germline V gene sequence: CDR1 MDHEN, CDR2 SYDVKM. Trimming cost V 6 bases and J 5 bases; bases outside gene matches: 18. The DNA of the CDR3 is TGTGCCAGCAGCCCTTCCCCGGGACAGCGAAGGAGGTATGGCTACACCTTC. This sequence encodes CASSPSPGQRRRYGYTF.

The chain is built from TRBV9 and TRBJ2-2; weak D call: TRBD2 (6 bases). The CDR3 covers 15 residues. The V and J ends lost 0 bases and 1 base respectively, with 7 bases between them. CDR1 is SGDLS and CDR2 is YYNGEE in the germline V gene. The CDR3 spells CASSVGGLNTGELFF. The DNA of the CDR3 is TGTGCCAGCAGCGTAGGGGGACTGAACACCGGGGAGCTGTTTTTT. Together with reference TRBV9 and TRBJ2-2, the CDR3 gives the full variable domain: DSGVTQTPKHLITATGQRVTLRCSPRSGDLSVYWYQQSLDQGLQFLIQYYNGEERAKGNILERFSAQQFPDLHSELNLSSLELGDSALYFCASSVGGLNTGELFFGEGSRLTVL.

This chain connects TRBV19 to TRBJ1-2, with 9 bases that match TRBD1. CDR3 size: 14 residues. J was trimmed by 6 bases and V by 10 bases; bases with no gene match: 12. Germline V gives CDR1 LNHDA, CDR2 SQIVND (reference sequence). The CDR3 here is CATTPPGQGNGYTF. As DNA, the CDR3 is TGTGCCACCACCCCCCCGGGACAGGGAAATGGCTACACCTTC.

The chain uses TRBV11-2 and TRBJ1-2; 8 bases align to TRBD1. The V gene end was trimmed by 4 bases and the J gene end by 5 bases; junction bases not matched to a gene: 6. CDR1 and CDR2 (germline): SGHAT, FQNNGV. The CDR3 loop spans 14 amino acids. For the CDR3, the DNA is TGTGCCAGCAGCTCGCAGGGGGCAGGGTATGGCTACACCTTC. Amino acid sequence: CASSSQGAGYGYTF.

The chain carries TRBV9 and TRBJ2-2, with 10 bases that match TRBD2. Looked up from germline, CDR1 is SGDLS and CDR2 is YYNGEE. The CDR3 runs 19 residues. The trim removed 0 bases at V and 4 bases at J, leaving 12 bases unmatched. CDR3 protein: CASSVVDGRTSGFTGELFF. In DNA, the CDR3 is TGTGCCAGCAGCGTAGTAGACGGACGGACTAGCGGATTCACCGGGGAGCTGTTTTTT. Drawing the rest from reference TRBV9 and TRBJ2-2, the complete variable domain is DSGVTQTPKHLITATGQRVTLRCSPRSGDLSVYWYQQSLDQGLQFLIQYYNGEERAKGNILERFSAQQFPDLHSELNLSSLELGDSALYFCASSVVDGRTSGFTGELFFGEGSRLTVL.

This sequence joins TRBV6-1 and TRBJ1-2; TRBD1 might be the D (5 bases). Trimming took off 6 bases at V and 2 bases at J, with 13 bases between the two ends. Germline V gives CDR1 MNHNS, CDR2 SASEGT. This CDR3 contains 14 residues. CDR3 sequence: CASRTNQGNYGYTF. The CDR3 region has the DNA TGTGCCAGCAGGACCAACCAGGGAAACTATGGCTACACCTTC.

The chain carries TRBV28 and TRBJ1-5; a weak D match, TRBD1 (6 bases). Trimming left V 6 bases short and J 5 bases short, with 17 bases between. Germline loops: CDR1 MDHEN, CDR2 SYDVKM. The CDR3 is made up of 15 amino acids. The CDR3 DNA sequence: TGTGCCAGCAGCCCTGCGACAGGCCCTTATCAGCCCCAGCATTTT. Its translation is CASSPATGPYQPQHF.

This CDR3 is CASSLEGWADTQYF. As DNA, the CDR3 is TGTGCCAGCAGCTTAGAGGGGTGGGCAGATACGCAGTATTTT. The J gene is TRBJ2-3, the V gene TRBV7-2, with D maybe TRBD1 (5 bases). Germline values: CDR1 SGHTA, CDR2 FQGNSA. V dropped 1 base and J dropped 4 bases, with 9 bases sitting between them. The CDR3 runs to 14 residues.

This sequence joins TRBV10-3 and TRBJ1-1; D not certain. Germline V lookup: CDR1 ENHRY, CDR2 SYGVKD. V lost 3 bases, J lost 6 bases, and 11 bases lay in between. This CDR3 spans 13 amino acids. The CDR3 coding sequence is TGTGCCATCAGTGACTATGAACCCTCTGAAGCTTTCTTT. Translated, it gives CAISDYEPSEAFF.

J is TRBJ2-3 and V is TRBV19; tentatively, D is TRBD2 (6 bases). The CDR3 is 13 residues long. Germline lookup yields CDR1 LNHDA and CDR2 SQIVND (reference sequence). V lost 6 bases and J lost 5, with 12 bases in between. This chain's CDR3 is CASRRRGEDTQYF. The CDR3 bases are TGTGCCAGTAGGAGGAGGGGTGAAGATACGCAGTATTTT.

CDR3: CATRDLGLAGGFDTQYF. The CDR3 nucleotides are TGTGCCACCCGCGACCTTGGACTAGCGGGAGGTTTCGATACGCAGTATTTT. This chain joins TRBV10-3 and TRBJ2-3; 14 bases are a match to TRBD2. The trim removed 10 bases at V and 6 bases at J, leaving 15 bases unmatched. CDR1 ENHRY and CDR2 SYGVKD come from the germline V gene. This CDR3 has 17 amino acids.